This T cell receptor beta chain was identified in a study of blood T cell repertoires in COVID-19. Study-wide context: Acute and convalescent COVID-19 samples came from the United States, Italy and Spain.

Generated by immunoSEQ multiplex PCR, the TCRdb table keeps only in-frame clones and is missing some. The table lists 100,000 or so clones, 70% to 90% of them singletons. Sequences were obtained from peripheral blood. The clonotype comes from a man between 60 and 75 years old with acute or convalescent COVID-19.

The CDR3 sequence is CASSLPDSYEQYF. CDR3 DNA: TGCGCCAGCAGCTTGCCAGACTCCTACGAGCAGTACTTC. The V and J genes are TRBV5-1 and TRBJ2-7; D gene uncertain. Germline V gene data show CDR1 as SGHRS and CDR2 as YFSETQ. The length of the CDR3 is 13 residues. V lost 1 base, J lost 0 bases, and 5 bases lay in between.